This TCR beta chain emerged from a study of OX40 agonist ivuxolimab in advanced cancers. Study-wide context: Hepatocellular carcinoma, melanoma, renal cell or head and neck cancer occurred in dose-escalation patients. Study-wide points: CD4+ and CD8+ blood T cells expanded clonally by week 6 at 0.1 to 3.0 mg/kg. Among T cells, CD8+ cells averaged more expanded clones than CD4+ cells.

Clones were sequenced by immunoSEQ multiplex PCR, and TCRdb holds only the in-frame ones, with some missing. Of approximately 91,000 clones in the sample, around 85% are singletons; the top ten hold 0.5%. The sample holds one count of this clone. Antigen unknown. Per the germline V gene, CDR1 is KGHSH and CDR2 is LQKENI. Trimming cost V 6 bases and J 4 bases, with 12 bases left between them. The CDR3 consists of 13 residues. The sequences come from CD4+ or CD8+ T cells sorted from blood, collected in a trial of the OX40 agonist ivuxolimab. The clonotype originates from an adult with an advanced solid tumor such as melanoma, head and neck, liver or kidney cancer. The chain carries TRBV18 and TRBJ1-1; D unclear. The CDR3 reads CASSWEGSTEAFF. Here the CDR3 DNA reads TGTGCCAGCTCCTGGGAAGGGAGCACTGAAGCTTTCTTT. The whole variable domain, filled in from reference TRBV18 and TRBJ1-1, reads NAGVMQNPRHLVRRRGQEARLRCSPMKGHSHVYWYRQLPEEGLKFMVYLQKENIIDESGMPKERFSAEFPKEGPSILRIQQVVRGDSAAYFCASSWEGSTEAFFGQGTRLTVV.